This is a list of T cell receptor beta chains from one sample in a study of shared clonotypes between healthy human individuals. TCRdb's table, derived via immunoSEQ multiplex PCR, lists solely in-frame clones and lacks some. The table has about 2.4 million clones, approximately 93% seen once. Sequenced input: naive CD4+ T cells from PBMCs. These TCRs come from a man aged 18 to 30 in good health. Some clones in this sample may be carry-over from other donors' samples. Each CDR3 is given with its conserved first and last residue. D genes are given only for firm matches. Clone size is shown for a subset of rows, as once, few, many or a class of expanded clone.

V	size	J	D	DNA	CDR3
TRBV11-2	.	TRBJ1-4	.	TGTGCCAGCAGCTCCCGGGATCTGGGAGAAAAACTGTTTTTT	CASSSRDLGEKLFF
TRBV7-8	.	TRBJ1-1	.	TGTGCCAGCAGCTTAGCGGGCGGCGCTGAAGCTTTCTTT	CASSLAGGAEAFF
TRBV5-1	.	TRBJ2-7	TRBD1	TGCGCCAGCAGCTTGGTCTCCGCAGGGGGCTACGAGCAGTACTTC	CASSLVSAGGYEQYF
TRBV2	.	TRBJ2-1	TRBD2	TGTGCCAGCAGACCCCTTAGCGGGAGAGGCACCTACAATGAGCAGTTCTTC	CASRPLSGRGTYNEQFF
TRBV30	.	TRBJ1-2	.	TGTGCCTGGAGTGTACTAAGAGGGCGGCCATCGGGTGGCTACACCTTC	CAWSVLRGRPSGGYTF
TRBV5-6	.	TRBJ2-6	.	TGTGCCAGCAGCCAGGACGGACTGTGGGGGGCCAACGTCCTGACTTTC	CASSQDGLWGANVLTF
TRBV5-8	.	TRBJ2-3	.	TGTGCCAGCAGCCGAACCACAGATACGCAGTATTTT	CASSRTTDTQYF
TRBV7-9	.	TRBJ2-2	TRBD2	TGTGCCAGCAGCTCGGGACTAGCGGGCACCGGGGAGCTGTTTTTT	CASSSGLAGTGELFF
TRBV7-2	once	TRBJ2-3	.	TGTGCCAGCAGCTCCTCCACAGATACGCAGTATTTT	CASSSSTDTQYF
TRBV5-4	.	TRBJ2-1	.	TGTGCCAGCAGCTTATATGGTGAGCAGTTCTTC	CASSLYGEQFF
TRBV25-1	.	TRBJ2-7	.	TGTGCCAGCAGTTACCAGTCTTCCGAGCAGTACTTC	CASSYQSSEQYF
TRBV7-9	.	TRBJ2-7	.	TGTGCCAGCAGCTTCGGCGGCGGGGATCGCGAGCAGTACTTC	CASSFGGGDREQYF
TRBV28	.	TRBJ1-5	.	TGTGCCAGCAGTTGGCAGGCAAATCAGCCCCAGCATTTT	CASSWQANQPQHF
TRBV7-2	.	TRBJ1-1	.	TGTGCCAGCAGCCTACGGCCGCAGGGGAACACTGAAGCTTTCTTT	CASSLRPQGNTEAFF
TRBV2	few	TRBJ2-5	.	TGTGCCAGCAGTGATGTAGGGGAGACCCAGTACTTC	CASSDVGETQYF
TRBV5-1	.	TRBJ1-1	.	TGCGCCAGCAGCTCGTACAGGGACACTGAAGCTTTCTTT	CASSSYRDTEAFF
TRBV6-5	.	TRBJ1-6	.	TGTGCCAGCAGAACAGGGACAACTGATAATTCACCCCTCCACTTT	CASRTGTTDNSPLHF
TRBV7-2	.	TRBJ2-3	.	TGTGCCAGCAGCTTTTTTCCCTCGAGGCCAGATACGCAGTATTTT	CASSFFPSRPDTQYF
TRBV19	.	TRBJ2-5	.	TGTGCCAGTAGTCCAGGACCGGGCGTAGGGACCCAGTACTTC	CASSPGPGVGTQYF
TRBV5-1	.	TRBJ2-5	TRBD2	TGCGCCAGCAGCCCGGGGACTATCCGGGAGACCCAGTACTTC	CASSPGTIRETQYF
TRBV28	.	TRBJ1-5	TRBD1	TGTGCCAGCACCCCTTTCGCCGGGACAGGGACCCTTAGCAATCAGCCCCAGCATTTT	CASTPFAGTGTLSNQPQHF
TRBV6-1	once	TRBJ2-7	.	TGTGCCAGCAGTGAAGCAAAATCCCCGAGCTACGAGCAGTACTTC	CASSEAKSPSYEQYF
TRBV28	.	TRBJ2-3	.	TGTGCCAGCAGCAAGGGCTGGCGGGTCGACACAGATACGCAGTATTTT	CASSKGWRVDTDTQYF
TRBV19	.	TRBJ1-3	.	TGTGCCATCGAAGACCTAAACCGGGGCACCATATATTTT	CAIEDLNRGTIYF
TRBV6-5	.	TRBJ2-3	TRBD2	TGTGCCAGCAGTCTCAGCGGGAGTGCCACAGATACGCAGTATTTT	CASSLSGSATDTQYF
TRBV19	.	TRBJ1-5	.	TGTGCCAGTAGTATAGGTCCTGTAGGGAGCAATCAGCCCCAGCATTTT	CASSIGPVGSNQPQHF
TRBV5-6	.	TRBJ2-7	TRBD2	TGTGCCAGCACCGACCGACTAGCGGGAAGTACCTACGAGCAGTACTTC	CASTDRLAGSTYEQYF
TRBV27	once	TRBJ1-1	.	TGTGCCAGCAGTTTCCCTGGACAGACTGCTGAAGCTTTCTTT	CASSFPGQTAEAFF
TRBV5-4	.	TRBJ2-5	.	TGTGCCAGCAGCTTGGGATTAGCGCGGGAGACCCAGTACTTC	CASSLGLARETQYF
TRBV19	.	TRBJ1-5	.	TGTGCCAGTAGTATGGGGGCCCAGACCACCAATCAGCCCCAGCATTTT	CASSMGAQTTNQPQHF
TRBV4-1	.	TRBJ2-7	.	TGCGCCAGCAGCCCCCAGGGAGAGTCCCACGAGCAGTACTTC	CASSPQGESHEQYF
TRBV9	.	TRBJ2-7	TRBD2	TGTGCCAGCAGCGTAGCGGCGGGAGGCTCCTACGAGCAGTACTTC	CASSVAAGGSYEQYF
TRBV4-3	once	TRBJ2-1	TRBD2	TGCGCCAGCAGCCCTCTACCTAGCGGGGGGGTCCTACCCAATGAGCAGTTCTTC	CASSPLPSGGVLPNEQFF
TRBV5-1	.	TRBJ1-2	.	TGCGCCAGCGTGGTCCATTGGGGGCTGGGCTACACCTTC	CASVVHWGLGYTF
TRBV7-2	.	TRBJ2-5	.	TGTGCCAGCAGCTTAGGTGGAGTAAACTTATACCAAGAGACCCAGTACTTC	CASSLGGVNLYQETQYF
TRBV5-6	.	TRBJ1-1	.	TGTGCCAGCAGCTTGGGGGGGCTGGGTGCTTTCTTT	CASSLGGLGAFF
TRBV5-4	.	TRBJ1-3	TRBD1	TGTGCCAGCAGCTTGCAGGGGGGCCGGCGAAACACCATATATTTT	CASSLQGGRRNTIYF
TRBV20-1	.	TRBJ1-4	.	TGCAGTGCTGGGGAGGGGGAAAAACTGTTTTTT	CSAGEGEKLFF